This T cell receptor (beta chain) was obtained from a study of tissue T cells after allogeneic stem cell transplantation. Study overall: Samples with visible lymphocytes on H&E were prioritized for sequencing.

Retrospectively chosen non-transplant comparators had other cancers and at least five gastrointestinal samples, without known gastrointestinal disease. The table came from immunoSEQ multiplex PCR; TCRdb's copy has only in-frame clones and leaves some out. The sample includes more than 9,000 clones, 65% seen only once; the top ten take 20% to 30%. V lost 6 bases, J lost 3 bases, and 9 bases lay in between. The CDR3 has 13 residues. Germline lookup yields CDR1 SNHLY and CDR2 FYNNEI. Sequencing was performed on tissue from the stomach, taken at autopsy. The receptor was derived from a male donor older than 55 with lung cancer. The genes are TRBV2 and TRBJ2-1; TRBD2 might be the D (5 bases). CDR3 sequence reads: CASSPGIYNEQFF. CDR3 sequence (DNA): TGTGCCAGCAGCCCCGGGATCTACAATGAGCAGTTCTTC.